One and the same sample provided the 23 T cell receptor beta chains below, sequenced in a study of identical twins (dated by TCRdb to the mid-2010s). To prepare the library, 5' RACE was applied. Instrument used: Illumina HiSeq 2000. TCRdb handled the public reads itself, with Q25 trimming in fastp and clone calling in MiXCR, and kept productive beta chains. Rows with a matching CDR3 protein are joined into one entry that keeps the most common DNA and genes. For this sample the table gives hundreds of thousands of distinct CDR3 sequences, of which 9% to 15% were detected only once. 7.2% of the sample is in the top ten clones. These records were also assigned to another study, of yellow fever vaccine responses in identical twins.

The sample consisted of CD8+ T cells sorted from blood. All receptors come from a woman aged 18-30 years in good health.

This clonotype has just a few counts. The genes are TRBV5-6 and TRBJ2-7; 7 nucleotides agree with TRBD1. The germline V gene encodes CDR1 SGHDT and CDR2 YYEEEE. The length of the CDR3 is 15 residues. Trimming took 4 bases from V and 2 from J; bases not matched to a gene: 9. The CDR3 coding sequence is TGTGCCAGCAGCGTAAAACAGGGGACCCCCTACGAGCAGTACTTC. This codes for CASSVKQGTPYEQYF. Full variable domain (remainder filled in from reference TRBV5-6 and TRBJ2-7): DAGVTQSPTHLIKTRGQQVTLRCSPKSGHDTVSWYQQALGQGPQFIFQYYEEEERQRGNFPDRFSGHQFPNYSSELNVNALLLGDSALYLCASSVKQGTPYEQYFGPGTRLTVT.

This clonotype was seen a few times. The V gene is TRBV28, the J gene TRBJ2-7; tentatively, D is TRBD2 (5 bases). There are 14 residues in the CDR3. V was cut by 6 bases and J by 1 base, with 13 bases left in between. Per germline, CDR1 MDHEN and CDR2 SYDVKM. The CDR3: CASRKGGESYEQYV. CDR3 coding DNA: TGTGCCAGCAGGAAGGGTGGGGAGTCCTACGAGCAGTACGTC.

This clonotype was observed a handful of times. The chain combines TRBV20-1 with TRBJ2-1, with 7 bases aligning to TRBD1. This CDR3 comprises 16 residues. Germline assignment: CDR1 DFQATT and CDR2 SNEGSKA (reference sequence). V shed 4 bases and J 3 bases; nucleotides not matched to a gene: 12. The CDR3 sequence: CSANRRGQVIYNEQFF. The CDR3 bases are TGCAGTGCTAATCGAAGGGGGCAGGTAATCTACAATGAGCAGTTCTTC.

A few counts support this clonotype. V gene TRBV28 combines with J gene TRBJ2-2; D ambiguous. V was cut by 3 bases and J by 7 bases, with 9 bases left in between. The CDR3 runs to 13 residues. CDR1 and CDR2 (germline): MDHEN, SYDVKM. The CDR3 DNA reads as TGTGCCAGCAGTTTCGAGCCTGTCGGGGAGCTGTTTTTT. It specifies CASSFEPVGELFF. Based on the CDR3 plus reference TRBV28 and TRBJ2-2, the full variable domain is DVKVTQSSRYLVKRTGEKVFLECVQDMDHENMFWYRQDPGLGLRLIYFSYDVKMKEKGDIPEGYSVSREKKERFSLILESASTNQTSMYLCASSFEPVGELFFGEGSRLTVL.

This clonotype was counted a few times. The CDR3 is CASSLWGTYEQYF. CDR3 coding DNA: TGTGCCAGCAGCTTGTGGGGGACCTACGAGCAGTACTTC. This chain uses TRBV11-2 with TRBJ2-7; perhaps D is TRBD1 or TRBD2 (5 bases each). Trimming shortened V by 3 bases and J by 2 bases, and 8 bases separated the two germline ends. Germline CDR1 reads SGHAT; CDR2 reads FQNNGV. The CDR3 contains 13 residues.

With respect to this clonotype: A much larger clone is a single base away; this may be a read error. The CDR3 protein is CATSLRSWTSGISGELFF. CDR3 DNA sequence: TGCGCCACCAGCTTGAGGTCTTGGACTAGCGGGATCTCCGGGGAGCTGTTTTTT. J is TRBJ2-2 and V is TRBV5-1; 12 bases line up with TRBD2. Per germline, CDR1 SGHRS and CDR2 YFSETQ. The CDR3 spans 18 residues.

Ten or more counts support this clonotype. This chain links TRBV7-8 with TRBJ1-3, with D possibly matching TRBD1 (6 bases). V was shortened by 5 bases and J by 1 base, with 18 bases between the two germline ends. The V gene's germline CDR1 is SGHVS and CDR2 FQNEAQ. The CDR3 consists of 17 residues. This chain's CDR3 is CASSGRDTAYSGNTIYF. DNA of the CDR3: TGTGCCAGCAGCGGGCGGGACACGGCCTATTCTGGAAACACCATATATTTT.

The chain couples TRBV4-1 to TRBJ2-1; 7 nucleotides match TRBD1. From germline, CDR1 is MGHRA and CDR2 YSYEKL. Germline trimming cut 0 bases from V and 9 bases from J; bases unmatched to any gene: 2. This CDR3 comprises 13 residues. CDR3 bases: TGCGCCAGCAGCCAAGAGACAGGGCGTGAGCAGTTCTTC. This sequence encodes CASSQETGREQFF.

This clonotype was found a few times. The chain couples TRBV7-2 to TRBJ1-1; 8 positions agree with TRBD1. CDR1 is SGHTA and CDR2 is FQGNSA in the germline V gene. J gave up 1 base and V 6 bases, and 10 bases lay outside the gene matches. This CDR3 has 16 residues. This CDR3 reads CASRDRAGGANTEAFF. The CDR3 nucleotides are TGTGCCAGCAGGGACAGGGCCGGGGGGGCGAACACTGAAGCTTTCTTT. Full variable domain (remainder filled in from reference TRBV7-2 and TRBJ1-1): GAGVSQSPSNKVTEKGKDVELRCDPISGHTALYWYRQSLGQGLEFLIYFQGNSAPDKSGLPSDRFSAERTGGSVSTLTIQRTQQEDSAVYLCASRDRAGGANTEAFFGQGTRLTVV.

In this sample, this clonotype turned up a few times. The chain uses TRBV6-1 and TRBJ2-7; 8 nucleotides line up with TRBD1. V shed 4 bases and J 6 bases; nucleotides not matched to a gene: 5. The CDR3 has 13 residues. CDR1 and CDR2 (germline): MNHNS, SASEGT. The CDR3 nucleotides are TGTGCCAGCAGTGGTGACAGGGGAGGCGAGCAGTACGTC. Translated, it gives CASSGDRGGEQYV.

The chain couples TRBV7-7 to TRBJ2-5; 8 positions match TRBD1. V lost 2 bases to trimming and J lost 5 bases; unmatched junction nucleotides: 7. Germline values: CDR1 SSHAT, CDR2 FNYEAQ (reference sequence). CDR3 length: 15 amino acids. CDR3 coding DNA: TGTGCCAGCAGCTTACCTTCAGGGGGCCTCGAGACCCAGTACTTC. This gives the protein CASSLPSGGLETQYF.

The chain recombines TRBV7-6 with TRBJ2-7; possibly TRBD1 for D (6 bases). Trimming stripped 2 bases from V and 2 bases from J, with 28 bases between. Germline V lookup: CDR1 SGHVS, CDR2 FNYEAQ. The CDR3 totals 20 residues. The CDR3 loop reads CASSLKISDGTRQSTYEQYF. The CDR3, as DNA: TGTGCCAGCAGCTTAAAGATTTCGGACGGGACACGCCAAAGTACCTACGAGCAGTACTTC.

There are a few counts of this clonotype. This chain uses TRBV7-9 with TRBJ1-4; 7 bases map to TRBD1. Trimming removed 4 bases from V and 5 bases from J; junction bases left unmatched: 10. The V gene's germline CDR1 is SEHNR and CDR2 FQNEAQ (reference sequence). This CDR3 is built from 16 residues. The CDR3 region has the DNA TGTGCCAGCAGCTCGAAGACAGGGACACTGAATGAAAAACTGTTTTTT. Its protein is CASSSKTGTLNEKLFF.

This clonotype has at least ten counts. V and J are TRBV10-3 and TRBJ2-1; 7 nucleotides match TRBD2. There are 14 residues in the CDR3. Trimming at V came to 2 bases and at J to 9 bases, leaving 7 bases not matched to a gene. The V gene's germline CDR1 is ENHRY and CDR2 SYGVKD. The CDR3 DNA is TGTGCCATCAGTGAGCCCAGCGGGGTAGTTGAGCAGTTCTTC. It translates to CAISEPSGVVEQFF.

Many counts were recorded for this clonotype. This sequence joins TRBV6-5 and TRBJ2-1, with D unresolved. Germline lookup yields CDR1 MNHEY and CDR2 SVGAGI. V was pared by 1 base and J by 6 bases, with 13 bases between. This CDR3 contains 15 residues. CDR3 DNA: TGTGCCAGCAGTTACTTTGACGCGGTCGGCAATGAGCAGTTCTTC. It translates to CASSYFDAVGNEQFF.

This clonotype occurred a few times. V usage is TRBV10-2 and J usage is TRBJ1-1; no firm D call. Trimming shortened V by 3 bases and J by 7 bases, and 6 bases separated the two germline ends. Per the germline V gene, CDR1 is WSHSY and CDR2 is SAAADI. This CDR3 has 11 residues. The chain's CDR3 is CASSERYEAFF. CDR3 DNA: TGCGCCAGCAGTGAAAGGTATGAAGCTTTCTTT.

This clonotype was detected a few times. The genes are TRBV4-1 and TRBJ1-1, with 8 nucleotides matching TRBD1. Germline loops: CDR1 MGHRA, CDR2 YSYEKL. CDR3 length equals 15 residues. Trimming at V came to 4 bases and at J to 1 base, leaving 5 bases not matched to a gene. The CDR3 here is CASSPSGQGNTEAFF. The CDR3 DNA sequence: TGCGCCAGCAGCCCAAGCGGACAGGGGAACACTGAAGCTTTCTTT.

This clonotype was seen at least ten times. The V call is TRBV28, the J call TRBJ2-7; tentative D call: TRBD2 (6 bases). Germline CDR1 reads MDHEN; CDR2 reads SYDVKM. The CDR3 covers 13 residues. V was pared by 3 bases and J by 0 bases, with 6 bases between. The CDR3 DNA is TGTGCCAGCAGTTTGCGGGGCTCCTACGAGCAGTACTTC. It codes for CASSLRGSYEQYF.

This chain joins TRBV2 and TRBJ2-4, with TRBD1 matching over 7 bases. Looked up from germline, CDR1 is SNHLY and CDR2 is FYNNEI. J was trimmed by 2 bases and V by 8 bases; bases with no gene match: 12. This CDR3 is 16 amino acids long. CDR3 bases: TGTGCCAGCGTCGGGGACAGCTACAACCCCAAAAACATTCAGTACTTC. Translation gives CASVGDSYNPKNIQYF.

The table lists this clonotype with a few counts. The gene calls are TRBV9 and TRBJ1-1; the match to TRBD1 covers 8 bases. Looked up from germline, CDR1 is SGDLS and CDR2 is YYNGEE. The CDR3 length is 14 residues. The junction had 6 bases not matched to a gene; V was cut back by 3 bases and J by 5 bases. This CDR3 is CASSARQGTTEAFF. The CDR3 DNA sequence: TGTGCCAGCAGCGCCCGACAGGGGACGACTGAAGCTTTCTTT.

The chain recombines TRBV7-7 with TRBJ2-2, with a weak D call TRBD2 (5 bases). The CDR3 consists of 12 residues. The germline V gene has CDR1 SSHAT and CDR2 FNYEAQ (reference sequence). The ends were cut back, 5 bases at V and 13 bases at J, with 14 bases in the middle. The CDR3 protein is CASSDGLNGLFF. CDR3 sequence (DNA): TGTGCCAGCAGCGACGGACTTAACGGGCTGTTTTTT.

In its sample, this clonotype was seen many times. The CDR3 region is CASSLFPSPETDTQYF. CDR3 sequence (DNA): TGTGCCAGCAGTTTATTTCCTTCCCCAGAAACAGATACGCAGTATTTT. This chain links TRBV27 with TRBJ2-3; D is unclear. The CDR3 contains 16 residues. The V gene's germline CDR1 is MNHEY and CDR2 SMNVEV (reference sequence). V lost 1 base and J 3 bases, leaving 14 bases between the germline ends.

This clonotype was seen a handful of times. The gene calls are TRBV4-1 and TRBJ1-1; no reliable D call. There are 15 residues in the CDR3. The germline CDR1 and CDR2 sequences are MGHRA and YSYEKL. V shed 0 bases and J shed 4 bases, with 12 bases lying between them. Here the CDR3 DNA reads TGCGCCAGCAGCCAAGATCGGGTGGAGGGCACTGAAGCTTTCTTT. Translating gives CASSQDRVEGTEAFF.